The rows below give T cell receptor beta chains drawn from one sample of a study of early T cells in non-severe SARS-CoV-2 infection. From the 5' RACE reads, TCRdb called clonotypes with MiXCR, one entry per CDR3 protein. The sample records under 35,000 distinct CDR3 sequences, 2.9% being singletons. Sequencing was done on a sample of whole blood. These receptors originate from an adult who was a healthcare worker with PCR-confirmed SARS-CoV-2 infection or an uninfected control (not recorded which). The CDR3 runs from the conserved cysteine through the conserved F or W. The D gene is left open where the match is weak. The size of a clone is reported for some rows only, either as once, few or many, or as a class for expanded clones.

v_gene: TRBV2; abundance: many; j_gene: TRBJ1-1; d_gene: NA; CDR3nt: TGTGCCAGCACGGGGGGCAACGAAGCTTTCTTT; CDR3aa: CASTGGNEAFF
v_gene: TRBV3-1; abundance: many; j_gene: TRBJ1-1; d_gene: TRBD1; CDR3nt: TGTGCCAGCAGCCATGGACAGGTGAACACTGAAGCTTTCTTT; CDR3aa: CASSHGQVNTEAFF
v_gene: TRBV4-1; abundance: many; j_gene: TRBJ2-3; d_gene: NA; CDR3nt: TGCGCCAGCAGCCCATTGGAAAGGGGGGAGTCAGATACGCAGTATTTT; CDR3aa: CASSPLERGESDTQYF
v_gene: TRBV5-1; abundance: many; j_gene: TRBJ2-5; d_gene: NA; CDR3nt: TGCGCCAGCAGCTTGGCCCCGAACAGGGAAGAGACCCAGTACTTC; CDR3aa: CASSLAPNREETQYF
v_gene: TRBV3-1; abundance: many; j_gene: TRBJ2-5; d_gene: NA; CDR3nt: TGTGCCAGCGGGGGGTCGTCCTTGGAGACCCAGTACTTC; CDR3aa: CASGGSSLETQYF
v_gene: TRBV5-1; abundance: many; j_gene: TRBJ2-1; d_gene: TRBD2; CDR3nt: TGCGCCAGCAGCTTAGAATTACCGGGACTAGTCGATGAGCAGTTCTTC; CDR3aa: CASSLELPGLVDEQFF
v_gene: TRBV2; abundance: many; j_gene: TRBJ1-1; d_gene: NA; CDR3nt: TGTGCCAGCAGTGAACGGGTTAACACTGAAGCTTTCTTT; CDR3aa: CASSERVNTEAFF
v_gene: TRBV5-4; abundance: many; j_gene: TRBJ2-6; d_gene: NA; CDR3nt: TGTGCCAGCAGCACTGGCCAGTCTGGGGCCAACGTCCTGACTTTC; CDR3aa: CASSTGQSGANVLTF
v_gene: TRBV19; abundance: many; j_gene: TRBJ2-5; d_gene: TRBD2; CDR3nt: TGTGCCAGTAGTTCACGGACTAGCGGTGGGGCCCAGTACTTC; CDR3aa: CASSSRTSGGAQYF
v_gene: TRBV6-2/TRBV6-3; abundance: many; j_gene: TRBJ2-1; d_gene: TRBD2; CDR3nt: TGTGCCAGCAGCAGACGACTAGCGGGGGGAATGAATGAGCAGTTCTTC; CDR3aa: CASSRRLAGGMNEQFF
v_gene: TRBV12-3/TRBV12-4; abundance: many; j_gene: TRBJ1-1; d_gene: NA; CDR3nt: TGTGCCAGCAGTTTATGGCAGGGAAGATCTGAAGCTTTCTTT; CDR3aa: CASSLWQGRSEAFF
v_gene: TRBV29-1; abundance: NA; j_gene: TRBJ1-4; d_gene: NA; CDR3nt: TGCAGCGCCGACAATGGTGGTGAAAAACTGTTTTTT; CDR3aa: CSADNGGEKLFF
v_gene: TRBV7-9; abundance: many; j_gene: TRBJ1-2; d_gene: NA; CDR3nt: TGTGCCAGCAGCCGTCTCTTGGGCTACACCTTC; CDR3aa: CASSRLLGYTF
v_gene: TRBV18; abundance: many; j_gene: TRBJ1-1; d_gene: NA; CDR3nt: TGTGCCAGCTCATTAGACCGGGGCAATCGTGTTAGCACTGAAGCTTTCTTT; CDR3aa: CASSLDRGNRVSTEAFF
v_gene: TRBV18; abundance: many; j_gene: TRBJ1-4; d_gene: NA; CDR3nt: TGTGCCAGCTCACCACAGCAGGGTAACGAAAAACTGTTTTTT; CDR3aa: CASSPQQGNEKLFF
v_gene: TRBV6-5; abundance: many; j_gene: TRBJ1-6; d_gene: NA; CDR3nt: TGTGCCAGCAGTTACTATCTCCGGGGGGCGGATTCACCCCTCCACTTT; CDR3aa: CASSYYLRGADSPLHF
v_gene: TRBV4-1; abundance: many; j_gene: TRBJ1-1; d_gene: NA; CDR3nt: TGCGCCAGCAGCCACCCGGAGGGAGTGAACACTGAAGCTTTCTTT; CDR3aa: CASSHPEGVNTEAFF
v_gene: TRBV30; abundance: medium-sized; j_gene: TRBJ1-6; d_gene: NA; CDR3nt: TGTGCCTGGAGTGCTCTTGTCGCCACTAATTCACCCCTCCACTTT; CDR3aa: CAWSALVATNSPLHF
v_gene: TRBV12-3/TRBV12-4; abundance: many; j_gene: TRBJ2-3; d_gene: TRBD2; CDR3nt: TGTGCCAGCAGCCATACGGGACTAGCTACAGATACGCAGTATTTT; CDR3aa: CASSHTGLATDTQYF
v_gene: TRBV6-6; abundance: many; j_gene: TRBJ1-4; d_gene: NA; CDR3nt: TGTGCCAGCAGGTATTCGACAGAAGCCGAAAAACTGTTTTTT; CDR3aa: CASRYSTEAEKLFF
v_gene: TRBV12-3/TRBV12-4; abundance: few; j_gene: TRBJ2-3; d_gene: TRBD1; CDR3nt: TGTGCCAGCAGTTTAGTGCCCCAGGGGGCTTCGTATTTT; CDR3aa: CASSLVPQGASYF
v_gene: TRBV9; abundance: many; j_gene: TRBJ2-5; d_gene: TRBD2; CDR3nt: TGTGCCAGCAGCCCACAGATCAGCCTAGCGGGGGAAGAGACCCAGTACTTC; CDR3aa: CASSPQISLAGEETQYF
v_gene: TRBV20-1; abundance: many; j_gene: TRBJ2-3; d_gene: TRBD2; CDR3nt: TGCAGTGCTAGACTAGCGGGGATGACAGATACGCAGTATTTT; CDR3aa: CSARLAGMTDTQYF
v_gene: TRBV12-3/TRBV12-4; abundance: many; j_gene: TRBJ2-3; d_gene: TRBD2; CDR3nt: TGTGCCAGCAGTACTAGCGGGGGAAGCACAGATACGCAGTATTTT; CDR3aa: CASSTSGGSTDTQYF
v_gene: TRBV7-3; abundance: many; j_gene: TRBJ1-1; d_gene: TRBD1; CDR3nt: TGTGCCAGCAGCTGGGCCGGGACAGGGGTTCATTTTGACACTGAAGCTTTCTTT; CDR3aa: CASSWAGTGVHFDTEAFF
v_gene: TRBV5-1; abundance: many; j_gene: TRBJ1-1; d_gene: TRBD1; CDR3nt: TGCGCCAGCAGCTCCACGGGACAGATGAACACTGAAGCTTTCTTT; CDR3aa: CASSSTGQMNTEAFF
v_gene: TRBV19; abundance: many; j_gene: TRBJ1-2; d_gene: TRBD1; CDR3nt: TGTGCCAGTAGTATCGGGACAGTCAATCCTAACTATGGCTACACCTTC; CDR3aa: CASSIGTVNPNYGYTF
v_gene: TRBV7-8; abundance: many; j_gene: TRBJ1-2; d_gene: TRBD1; CDR3nt: TGTGCCAGCAGCCCCGCAGACAGGGGGAGCTATGGCTACACCTTC; CDR3aa: CASSPADRGSYGYTF
v_gene: TRBV12-5; abundance: few; j_gene: TRBJ2-3; d_gene: NA; CDR3nt: TGTGCTAGTGGTTTGGTGGCAGATACGCAGTATTTT; CDR3aa: CASGLVADTQYF